The entry below gives a single TCR beta chain sequence along with its context. This record comes from a study of technical replicates of blood from a few donors. Germline V lookup: CDR1 SQVTM, CDR2 ANQGSEA. J gave up 4 bases and V 4 bases, and 4 bases lay outside the gene matches. The CDR3 runs to 14 residues. The protocol was immunoSEQ multiplex PCR, while the TCRdb copy is restricted to in-frame clones and leaves out a portion. This table has 82,000 or so clones, 95% to 96% appearing once. Specimen: T cells isolated from PBMCs. The gene calls are TRBV29-1 and TRBJ1-3; 10 nucleotides match TRBD1. The clonotype originates from a human donor in good health. CDR3 sequence reads: CSVALTGGGNTIYF. The DNA of the CDR3 is TGCAGCGTTGCCCTGACAGGGGGCGGAAACACCATATATTTT.